Here is one TCR beta chain with its context. The sample is drawn from a study of control samples from healthy donors and cancer patients. The CDR3 extends over 16 amino acids. Germline assignment: CDR1 MDHEN and CDR2 SYDVKM. Trimming took off 1 base at V and 0 bases at J, with 10 bases between the two ends. Using immunoSEQ multiplex PCR, the repertoire was profiled, and TCRdb retains in-frame clones only, with some absent. In the table there are roughly 100,000 clones, under 90% of which are singletons. The sequence derives from a woman aged 50 to 60 in good health. Sequencing used blood. The rearrangement links TRBV28 to TRBJ1-5; TRBD1 is a possible D gene (6 bases). The CDR3 is CASSLLGTNSNQPQHF. For the CDR3, the DNA is TGTGCCAGCAGTTTATTGGGGACAAATAGCAATCAGCCCCAGCATTTT.